This is a list of T cell receptor beta chains from one sample in a study of tumor-infiltrating lymphocytes in primary liver carcinoma. TCRdb reprocessed the multiplex PCR reads with MiXCR, giving one entry per CDR3 protein. Found here are approximately 23,000 distinct CDR3 sequences, around 82% of them singletons; the top ten hold 35%. Sequencing used liver tumor tissue from sampling region 2. The receptors originated from a woman under 40 with primary liver carcinoma and hepatitis B virus infection. Each CDR3 is given with its conserved first and last residue. The D gene is left open where the match is weak.

>TRBV28|TRBJ1-2|NA|13
CASSQPANYDYTF
>TRBV6-2/TRBV6-3|TRBJ2-1|NA|13
CTSSMEGITFRLF
>TRBV5-6|TRBJ2-2|NA|15
CASSLAPIVTGEQFF
>TRBV11-2|TRBJ1-2|TRBD1|15
CVSSIDGMTGRGYTF
>TRBV5-6|TRBJ1-6|NA|14
CTSSLVALGSPLNF
>TRBV29-1|TRBJ1-1|TRBD1|12
CIVETGSAEAFF
>TRBV6-5|TRBJ2-7|NA|13
CASSCDSDFEQYF
>TRBV5-4|TRBJ2-3|TRBD2|18
CASSNRAASGSRTDTQCF
>TRBV12-3/TRBV12-4|TRBJ2-3|NA|17
CASSFGTGRRSTDTRYF
>TRBV5-4|TRBJ2-3|NA|17
CASNIDGHPPLTDTQYF
>TRBV6-5|TRBJ2-7|NA|15
CASSYKNCRSYEQYF
>TRBV4-1|TRBJ2-1|NA|15
CASSQDDLAMDEQFF
>TRBV5-5|TRBJ2-7|NA|12
CNSSESAYEQYF
>TRBV11-2|TRBJ1-1|TRBD1|14
CASRYTGGRAETLF
>TRBV6-5|TRBJ1-1|NA|11
CASSYTDVAFF
>TRBV29-1|TRBJ2-4|NA|14
CSVRVPTGQNIQYF
>TRBV9|TRBJ1-1|NA|13
CASGVTANTEAFF
>TRBV11-2|TRBJ2-2|NA|15
CASCSRTANTGELFF
>TRBV11-2|TRBJ1-3|NA|11
CASSLGNTIYF
>TRBV6-5|TRBJ2-7|NA|15
CASSYKDSISYEQYF
>TRBV6-5|TRBJ1-6|NA|15
CASRGRSAPLSPLHF
>TRBV12-3/TRBV12-4|TRBJ2-2|NA|15
CAGRGWDTSAGELFF
>TRBV4-3|TRBJ2-1|NA|16
CSSSQDTGSSYNEQFF
>TRBV6-5|TRBJ2-6|NA|18
CASSLWTVMKAGANVLTF
>TRBV5-8|TRBJ2-6|NA|16
CASTMTGFSGANILIF
>TRBV6-6|TRBJ1-3|NA|18
CAGSYSGLGGESGNTIYF
>TRBV5-6|TRBJ2-2|NA|15
CANSSAPRIIGELFF
>TRBV10-3|TRBJ2-1|TRBD2|16
CAISESAAGAYNDQFF
>TRBV10-3|TRBJ2-1|NA|17
CAIGETIAASAYDEQFF
>TRBV28|TRBJ2-1|NA|11
CASSSYSGQFF
>TRBV29-1|TRBJ2-1|TRBD2|18
CSVPRLAALAGAGNEQFF
>TRBV7-2|TRBJ2-1|TRBD2|16
CASGPLGLAGNNELFF
>TRBV29-1|TRBJ1-1|NA|13
CSYLSGRTTEAFF
>TRBV12-3/TRBV12-4|TRBJ2-1|NA|14
CTSISLKGGNEQFF
>TRBV6-2/TRBV6-3|TRBJ2-6|NA|19
CASQDPPAGGYSGANVLTF
>TRBV7-9|TRBJ1-5|NA|14
CAGSPRENTQPQHF
>TRBV11-2|TRBJ2-7|NA|13
CASNLGSNYEQFF
>TRBV10-3|NA|NA|17
CAISETMAVSAYNEQYF
>TRBV4-3|TRBJ2-2|NA|15
CASSQAAGVTGELFF
>TRBV12-5|TRBJ2-5|TRBD2|15
CASGLGLAGVETQYF